This T cell receptor beta chain appears in the sequencing data of a study of a mutant IDH1 vaccine in newly diagnosed glioma. Between the trimmed V and J ends, which lost 6 bases and 1 base, there was a span of 16 bases. CDR1 and CDR2 from the germline V gene are SGHRS and YFSETQ. The CDR3 has 15 residues. Concerning this clone itself: The antigen remains undetermined.

The time point denotes: week 5, during vaccination. Doses consisted of 300 ug of mutant IDH1 20-mer peptide each, paired with topical imiquimod. Some clones are missing from TCRdb's copy, which holds only in-frame ones; the method was immunoSEQ multiplex PCR. The sample has 60,000 or so clones, about 86% seen once; the top ten hold less than 8%. The receptor was derived from a woman aged 45-65 years with glioma. Source: PBMCs, taken from a glioma patient whose treatment included an IDH1 peptide vaccine. This rearrangement joins TRBV5-1 to TRBJ2-5; tentatively, D is TRBD2 (7 bases). CDR3 sequence: CASIPLGGAQETQYF. CDR3 nucleotides: TGCGCCAGCATCCCTTTAGGGGGGGCCCAAGAGACCCAGTACTTC.